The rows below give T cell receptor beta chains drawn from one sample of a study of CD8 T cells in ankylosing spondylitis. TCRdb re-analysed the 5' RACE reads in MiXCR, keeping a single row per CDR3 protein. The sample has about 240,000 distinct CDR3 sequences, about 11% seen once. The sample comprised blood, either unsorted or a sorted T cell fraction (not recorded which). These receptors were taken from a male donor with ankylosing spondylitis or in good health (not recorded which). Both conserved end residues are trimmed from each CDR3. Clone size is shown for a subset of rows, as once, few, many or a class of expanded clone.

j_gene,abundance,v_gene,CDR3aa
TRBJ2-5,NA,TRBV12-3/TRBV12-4,ASSWTGGMETQY
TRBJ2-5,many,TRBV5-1,ASSDGGTQETQY
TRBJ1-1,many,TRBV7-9,AGSLAEGARSEAF
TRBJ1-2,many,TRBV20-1,SARRQLGYT
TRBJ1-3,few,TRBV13,ASSFGRYSGNTIY
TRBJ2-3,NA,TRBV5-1,ASSLAEPGADTQY
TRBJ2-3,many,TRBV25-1,ASSAGRSTDTQY
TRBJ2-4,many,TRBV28,ASSYVTAAKNIQY
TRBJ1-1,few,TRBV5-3,ARSLATAHTEAF
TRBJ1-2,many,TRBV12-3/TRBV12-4,ASSWDRADGYT
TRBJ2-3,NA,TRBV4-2,ASSQGSAGDTDTQY
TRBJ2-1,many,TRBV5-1,ASSPMSGGDNEQF
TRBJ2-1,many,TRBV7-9,ASSPAGAKRNEQF
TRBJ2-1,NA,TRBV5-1,ASSSTSAHNEQF
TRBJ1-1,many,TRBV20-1,SLQGRNTEAF
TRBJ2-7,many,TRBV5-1,ASSLRTGATLYEQY
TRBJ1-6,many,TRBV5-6,ASSLPGYNSPLH